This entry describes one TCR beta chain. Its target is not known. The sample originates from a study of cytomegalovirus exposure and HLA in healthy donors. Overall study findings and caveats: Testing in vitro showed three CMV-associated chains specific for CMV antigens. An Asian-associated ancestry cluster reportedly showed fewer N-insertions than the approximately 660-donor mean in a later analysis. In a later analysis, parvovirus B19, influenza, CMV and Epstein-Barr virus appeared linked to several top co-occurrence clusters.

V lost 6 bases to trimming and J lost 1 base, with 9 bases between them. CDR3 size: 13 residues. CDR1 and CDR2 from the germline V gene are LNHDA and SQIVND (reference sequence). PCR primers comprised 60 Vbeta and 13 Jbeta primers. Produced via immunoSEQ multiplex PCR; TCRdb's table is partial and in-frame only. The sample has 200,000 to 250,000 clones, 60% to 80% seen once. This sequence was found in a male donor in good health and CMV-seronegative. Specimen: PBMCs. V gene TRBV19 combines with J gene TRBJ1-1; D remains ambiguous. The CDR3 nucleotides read TGTGCCAGTAGCCTATACGGGAACACTGAAGCTTTCTTT. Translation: CASSLYGNTEAFF.